This T cell receptor (beta chain) was captured in a study of OX40 agonist ivuxolimab in advanced cancers. Worth noting for this clone: Antigen unknown. One end of the junction fails to match germline, which may point to a read error.

Using immunoSEQ multiplex PCR, the repertoire was profiled, and TCRdb retains in-frame clones only, with some absent. Altogether 3,000 or so clones are present, around 78% being singletons, with the ten largest covering about 20%. The germline V gene encodes CDR1 MDHEN and CDR2 SYDVKM. This CDR3 has 8 amino acids. The study's findings and limits: No antigen was identified for the clonally expanded peripheral T cells.

The receptor was derived from an adult with an advanced solid tumor such as melanoma, head and neck, liver or kidney cancer. V gene TRBV28 combines with J gene TRBJ2-7; no clear D. This specimen was CD4+ or CD8+ T cells sorted from blood, taken in a trial of the OX40 agonist ivuxolimab. The CDR3 nucleotides are TGTGCCAGCACCGAATCAGACTTC. It codes for CASTESDF.